These T cell receptor beta chains were read from a single sample in a study of T-cell memory formation after mild COVID-19. TCRdb re-called the 5' RACE reads through MiXCR, storing one row per CDR3 protein. The sample records under 300,000 distinct CDR3 sequences, under 20% being singletons. Sequenced sample: PBMCs or a T cell subset sorted from them (not recorded which). The receptor source for this set is a man between 18 and 35 years old who had mild COVID-19 (a few samples of this study predate the infection). Cell type and time point are not known. The CDR3 runs from the conserved cysteine through the conserved F or W. Each record gives: V gene, clone size, J gene, D gene, CDR3 DNA, CDR3 protein. The D gene is left open where the match is weak. Only part of the rows carry a size: once, few, many, or a class if the clone is expanded.

v_gene: TRBV4-1
abundance: few
j_gene: TRBJ2-1
d_gene: -
CDR3nt: TGCGCCAGCAGCCAACGCCAGGGGTCTTACAATGAGCAGTTCTTC
CDR3aa: CASSQRQGSYNEQFF

v_gene: TRBV20-1
abundance: -
j_gene: TRBJ1-2
d_gene: -
CDR3nt: TGCAGTGCAAACCGGGACACCCTCTATGGCTACACCTTC
CDR3aa: CSANRDTLYGYTF

v_gene: TRBV5-1
abundance: -
j_gene: TRBJ2-3
d_gene: TRBD2
CDR3nt: TGCGCCACAACCGGGGGGGCAGAAACAGATACGCAGTATTTT
CDR3aa: CATTGGAETDTQYF

v_gene: TRBV12-3/TRBV12-4
abundance: few
j_gene: TRBJ2-6
d_gene: TRBD1
CDR3nt: TGTGCCAGCAGCCCCAGGGGGCTGGCTGGGGCCAACGTCCTGACTTTC
CDR3aa: CASSPRGLAGANVLTF

v_gene: TRBV6-5
abundance: once
j_gene: TRBJ2-1
d_gene: -
CDR3nt: TGTGCCAGCAGTTATCGTTTGCCGTACAATGAGCAGTTCTTC
CDR3aa: CASSYRLPYNEQFF

v_gene: TRBV7-2
abundance: few
j_gene: TRBJ2-1
d_gene: -
CDR3nt: TGTGCCAGCAGCTTAGCATACGATGAGCAGTTCTTC
CDR3aa: CASSLAYDEQFF

v_gene: TRBV7-3
abundance: few
j_gene: TRBJ2-7
d_gene: -
CDR3nt: TGTGCCAGCAGCTTAGGACAATTAGGCACCTACGAGCAGTACTTC
CDR3aa: CASSLGQLGTYEQYF

v_gene: TRBV6-5
abundance: -
j_gene: TRBJ2-7
d_gene: TRBD2
CDR3nt: TGTGCCAGCAGTTACTCAGGCGTATCTAGCGGGGGCTACGAGCAGTACTTC
CDR3aa: CASSYSGVSSGGYEQYF

v_gene: TRBV4-3
abundance: few
j_gene: TRBJ1-6
d_gene: -
CDR3nt: TGCGCCAGCAGCCGAGGGGAGGGGCGTTCACCCCTCCACTTT
CDR3aa: CASSRGEGRSPLHF

v_gene: TRBV20-1
abundance: few
j_gene: TRBJ2-3
d_gene: -
CDR3nt: TGCAGTGCTAGCCCCTTTACCGGGGGTATCACAGATACGCAGTATTTT
CDR3aa: CSASPFTGGITDTQYF

v_gene: TRBV25-1
abundance: few
j_gene: TRBJ2-7
d_gene: -
CDR3nt: TGTGCCAGCAGTGAATTCCCCGGTGTCCCCCCCTACGAGCAGTACTTC
CDR3aa: CASSEFPGVPPYEQYF

v_gene: TRBV29-1
abundance: few
j_gene: TRBJ2-5
d_gene: -
CDR3nt: TGCAGCGTTGAATGGGACGTCCAAGAGACCCAGTACTTC
CDR3aa: CSVEWDVQETQYF

v_gene: TRBV20-1
abundance: -
j_gene: TRBJ1-6
d_gene: -
CDR3nt: TGCAGTGCCGTATCATTTTCGGAAGTGGGTTCACCCCTCCACTTT
CDR3aa: CSAVSFSEVGSPLHF

v_gene: TRBV18
abundance: -
j_gene: TRBJ1-2
d_gene: TRBD1
CDR3nt: TGTGCCAGCTCGCCTAATCTGCCGGGACAGGGAAACTATGGCTACACCTTC
CDR3aa: CASSPNLPGQGNYGYTF

v_gene: TRBV18
abundance: few
j_gene: TRBJ2-1
d_gene: TRBD2
CDR3nt: TGTGCCAGCTCACCCCCTTCGCGGGGGGGCCCTGAGCAGTTCTTC
CDR3aa: CASSPPSRGGPEQFF

v_gene: TRBV5-1
abundance: -
j_gene: TRBJ2-3
d_gene: -
CDR3nt: TGCGCCAGCAGCTTAGGGACATATAGCACAGATACGCAGTATTTT
CDR3aa: CASSLGTYSTDTQYF

v_gene: TRBV5-1
abundance: -
j_gene: TRBJ2-3
d_gene: TRBD1
CDR3nt: TGCGCCAGCAGCTTGGGGCCACAGGGGGCTGGCACAGATACGCAGTATTTT
CDR3aa: CASSLGPQGAGTDTQYF

v_gene: TRBV20-1
abundance: -
j_gene: TRBJ1-2
d_gene: TRBD1
CDR3nt: TGCAGTGCTAGAGAGGACAGGGACTGGGATGGCTACACCTTC
CDR3aa: CSAREDRDWDGYTF

v_gene: TRBV7-3
abundance: few
j_gene: TRBJ2-5
d_gene: -
CDR3nt: TGTGCCAGCAGCTTTGGTGGGCTAGGAGAGACCCAGTACTTC
CDR3aa: CASSFGGLGETQYF

v_gene: TRBV11-2
abundance: few
j_gene: TRBJ2-7
d_gene: -
CDR3nt: TGTGCCAGCAAACTCGGGGGGCAACCCACCTACGAGCAGTACTTC
CDR3aa: CASKLGGQPTYEQYF

v_gene: TRBV24-1
abundance: -
j_gene: TRBJ2-7
d_gene: TRBD2
CDR3nt: TGTGCCACCAGTGCCGGTAGCGGGAGGGGGTACGAGCAGTACTTC
CDR3aa: CATSAGSGRGYEQYF

v_gene: TRBV6-1
abundance: few
j_gene: TRBJ1-5
d_gene: -
CDR3nt: TGTGCCAGCAGTGGCCAGGGATATAGCAATCAGCCCCAGCATTTT
CDR3aa: CASSGQGYSNQPQHF

v_gene: TRBV12-3/TRBV12-4
abundance: few
j_gene: TRBJ1-1
d_gene: -
CDR3nt: TGTGCCAGCAGGAAACGGGGGGGGTACACTGAAGCTTTCTTT
CDR3aa: CASRKRGGYTEAFF

v_gene: TRBV4-1
abundance: few
j_gene: TRBJ1-6
d_gene: -
CDR3nt: TGCGCCAGCAGCTTTTGGGGTGGGTCCTATAATTCACCCCTCCACTTT
CDR3aa: CASSFWGGSYNSPLHF

v_gene: TRBV18
abundance: few
j_gene: TRBJ1-1
d_gene: -
CDR3nt: TGTGCCAGCTCACCACAAAACAGAGCTCTAATGAACACTGAAGCTTTCTTT
CDR3aa: CASSPQNRALMNTEAFF

v_gene: TRBV4-3
abundance: few
j_gene: TRBJ2-3
d_gene: -
CDR3nt: TGCGCCAGCAGCCAAGGGGGCCAGCGACCAGATACGCAGTATTTT
CDR3aa: CASSQGGQRPDTQYF

v_gene: TRBV7-3
abundance: many
j_gene: TRBJ2-7
d_gene: TRBD1
CDR3nt: TGTGCCAGCAGCTCCGGGACAGGCTCCCAGAAGGAGCAGTACTTC
CDR3aa: CASSSGTGSQKEQYF

v_gene: TRBV6-2/TRBV6-3
abundance: -
j_gene: TRBJ2-1
d_gene: -
CDR3nt: TGTGCCAGCAGTCCTCTCAGTTACAATGAGCAGTTCTTC
CDR3aa: CASSPLSYNEQFF

v_gene: TRBV10-3
abundance: few
j_gene: TRBJ2-2
d_gene: -
CDR3nt: TGTGCCATCAGTTCCAGGGGCTCGACGAACACCGGGGAGCTGTTTTTT
CDR3aa: CAISSRGSTNTGELFF

v_gene: TRBV12-5
abundance: few
j_gene: TRBJ2-3
d_gene: -
CDR3nt: TGTGCTAGTGGTTTAAGAACCACAGCTACGATTCTCTCGGGGGGCACAGATACGCAGTATTTT
CDR3aa: CASGLRTTATILSGGTDTQYF

v_gene: TRBV4-3
abundance: -
j_gene: TRBJ1-1
d_gene: -
CDR3nt: TGCGCCAGCAGCCAAAGGGGGTCCGGGGTGAACACTGAAGCTTTCTTT
CDR3aa: CASSQRGSGVNTEAFF

v_gene: TRBV24-1
abundance: once
j_gene: TRBJ2-5
d_gene: -
CDR3nt: TGTGCCACCAGCGGCTACGGAAGGGGTTCAGAGACCCAGTACTTC
CDR3aa: CATSGYGRGSETQYF

v_gene: TRBV6-5
abundance: few
j_gene: TRBJ2-3
d_gene: TRBD2
CDR3nt: TGTGCCAGCAGGTCTAGCGGGGGGGCCGCTAGCACAGATACGCAGTATTTT
CDR3aa: CASRSSGGAASTDTQYF

v_gene: TRBV5-1
abundance: few
j_gene: TRBJ1-2
d_gene: -
CDR3nt: TGCGCCAGCAGGGGGGTTGACGGCTACACCTTC
CDR3aa: CASRGVDGYTF

v_gene: TRBV19
abundance: once
j_gene: TRBJ2-2
d_gene: TRBD1
CDR3nt: TGTGCCAGTAGTATCAGAATAATGGACAGGGGAAAGACCGGGGAGCTGTTTTTT
CDR3aa: CASSIRIMDRGKTGELFF

v_gene: TRBV5-6
abundance: few
j_gene: TRBJ1-5
d_gene: -
CDR3nt: TGTGCCAGCAGCCAGGGAACAGACCAGCCCCAGCATTTT
CDR3aa: CASSQGTDQPQHF

v_gene: TRBV28
abundance: -
j_gene: TRBJ2-5
d_gene: -
CDR3nt: TGTGCCAGCAGCCGGGACCCCCTGAGGGAGACCCAGTACTTC
CDR3aa: CASSRDPLRETQYF

v_gene: TRBV6-1
abundance: -
j_gene: TRBJ1-1
d_gene: -
CDR3nt: TGTGCCAGCAGTGCCAACAGAACTGAAGCTTTCTTT
CDR3aa: CASSANRTEAFF

v_gene: TRBV7-7
abundance: many
j_gene: TRBJ2-5
d_gene: -
CDR3nt: TGTGCCAGCAGCTTAGCCCTAGGACCCCAAGAGACCCAGTACTTC
CDR3aa: CASSLALGPQETQYF

v_gene: TRBV12-3/TRBV12-4
abundance: -
j_gene: TRBJ2-3
d_gene: TRBD2
CDR3nt: TGTGCCAGCATACTAGCGGGGGCCGCAGATACGCAGTATTTT
CDR3aa: CASILAGAADTQYF

v_gene: TRBV5-4
abundance: -
j_gene: TRBJ1-5
d_gene: -
CDR3nt: TGTGCCAGCAGCTTGGCCCCGAATCAGCCCCAGCATTTT
CDR3aa: CASSLAPNQPQHF

v_gene: TRBV7-8
abundance: many
j_gene: TRBJ2-5
d_gene: TRBD1
CDR3nt: TGTGCCAGCAACAGAAACAGACAGGGGCTGGAGACCCAGTACTTC
CDR3aa: CASNRNRQGLETQYF

v_gene: TRBV13
abundance: few
j_gene: TRBJ2-3
d_gene: TRBD2
CDR3nt: TGTGCCAGCAGCTCTAGCGGGGGGTTCCGCACAGATACGCAGTATTTT
CDR3aa: CASSSSGGFRTDTQYF

v_gene: TRBV18
abundance: -
j_gene: TRBJ2-4
d_gene: -
CDR3nt: TGTGCCAGCTCACCACGGTTAGAGGGCTGGGGCAAAAACATTCAGTACTTC
CDR3aa: CASSPRLEGWGKNIQYF

v_gene: TRBV20-1
abundance: -
j_gene: TRBJ2-7
d_gene: -
CDR3nt: TGCAGTGCTGCGCGGGCGTCCTACGAGCAGTACTTC
CDR3aa: CSAARASYEQYF

v_gene: TRBV7-2
abundance: few
j_gene: TRBJ1-1
d_gene: -
CDR3nt: TGTGCCAGCAGAATCAAAAACACTGAAGCTTTCTTT
CDR3aa: CASRIKNTEAFF

v_gene: TRBV7-2
abundance: many
j_gene: TRBJ2-3
d_gene: -
CDR3nt: TGTGCCAGCCTCCAGGGAGCTAGCACAGATACGCAGTATTTT
CDR3aa: CASLQGASTDTQYF

v_gene: TRBV27
abundance: few
j_gene: TRBJ2-7
d_gene: TRBD1
CDR3nt: TGTGCCAGCAGCTACGGGGACAGGGGATACGAGCAGTACTTC
CDR3aa: CASSYGDRGYEQYF

v_gene: TRBV4-2
abundance: few
j_gene: TRBJ2-5
d_gene: -
CDR3nt: TGTGCCAGCAGCCAAGAACCGGAGACCCAGTACTTC
CDR3aa: CASSQEPETQYF

v_gene: TRBV4-3
abundance: -
j_gene: TRBJ1-1
d_gene: TRBD1
CDR3nt: TGCGCCAGCAGCCAACGCAGGGGGACTGAAGCTTTCTTT
CDR3aa: CASSQRRGTEAFF

v_gene: TRBV5-1
abundance: -
j_gene: TRBJ2-5
d_gene: TRBD2
CDR3nt: TGCGCCAGCAGCGTTCCAAGCGGGGTGACGGAGGAGACCCAGTACTTC
CDR3aa: CASSVPSGVTEETQYF

v_gene: TRBV7-2
abundance: few
j_gene: TRBJ2-3
d_gene: -
CDR3nt: TGTGCCAGCAGTCTCCAAAGGGGGGACGGCACAGATACGCAGTATTTT
CDR3aa: CASSLQRGDGTDTQYF

v_gene: TRBV4-2
abundance: -
j_gene: TRBJ1-2
d_gene: -
CDR3nt: TGTGCCAGCAGCCAAGAGACGGGACAAGTGAGTGGCTACACCTTC
CDR3aa: CASSQETGQVSGYTF